These 10 T cell receptor beta chains were sequenced from one sample in a study of identical twins. TCRdb called the 5' RACE reads again in MiXCR, with one record for every CDR3 protein. This table has 250,000 or so distinct CDR3 sequences, roughly 8% appearing once. Separately, the same data were catalogued under a study of yellow fever vaccine responses in identical twins.

The sample was CD8+ T cells sorted from blood. The source is a woman younger than 30 in good health.

The rearrangement links TRBV15 to TRBJ2-4, with 7 bases lining up with TRBD1. J lost 4 bases, V lost 3 bases, and 6 bases had no gene match. The V gene's germline CDR1 is LNHNV and CDR2 YYDKDF (reference sequence). This CDR3 is built from 15 residues. CDR3 nucleotide sequence: TGTGCCACCAGCAGCGGACAGGCCGAGAAAAACATTCAGTACTTC. It specifies CATSSGQAEKNIQYF.

This clonotype was seen a handful of times. One end of the junction fails to match germline, which may point to a read error. The rearrangement links TRBV29-1 to TRBJ2-1, with 8 bases fitting TRBD2. The CDR3 covers 14 residues. CDR1 is SQVTM, CDR2 ANQGSEA, per germline. This chain's CDR3 is CSVEAGVIYNEQFF. The CDR3 nucleotides read TGCAGCGTAGAAGCGGGAGTTATCTACAATGAGCAGTTCTTC.

This clonotype occurred a few times. The J gene is TRBJ2-5, the V gene TRBV7-3, with 15 nucleotides matching TRBD2. The CDR3 length is 15 residues. Germline CDR1 reads SGHTA; CDR2 reads FQGTGA. J was trimmed by 3 bases and V by 5 bases; bases with no gene match: 1. This chain's CDR3 is CASSRTSGGEETQYF. As DNA, the CDR3 is TGTGCCAGCAGCCGGACTAGCGGGGGGGAAGAGACCCAGTACTTC. Variable domain in full (rest from reference TRBV7-3 and TRBJ2-5): GAGVSQTPSNKVTEKGKYVELRCDPISGHTALYWYRQSLGQGPEFLIYFQGTGAADDSGLPNDRFFAVRPEGSVSTLKIQRTERGDSAVYLCASSRTSGGEETQYFGPGTRLLVL.

The CDR3 sequence is CSAKDGTPGETQYF. In DNA, the CDR3 is TGCAGTGCTAAAGACGGTACCCCGGGAGAGACCCAGTACTTC. V and J are TRBV20-1 and TRBJ2-5, with D unclear. The CDR3 is made up of 14 amino acids. Deletions cut 4 bases from V and 4 bases from J, with 16 bases between. Germline assignment: CDR1 DFQATT and CDR2 SNEGSKA (reference sequence).

V usage is TRBV30 and J usage is TRBJ2-1, with D possibly TRBD2 on 5 matching bases. CDR1 is GTSNPN and CDR2 is SVGIG in the germline V gene (reference sequence). The CDR3 covers 15 residues. With 3 bases removed from V and 6 bases from J, the gap between germline ends came to 18 bases. As DNA, the CDR3 is TGTGCCTGGAGATTTAAGCGGACGGGTTTCAATGAGCAGTTCTTC. Translated: CAWRFKRTGFNEQFF.

This clonotype was observed at least ten times. The chain uses TRBV7-9 and TRBJ2-7; 7 positions agree with TRBD1. V shed 1 base and J 2 bases; nucleotides not matched to a gene: 2. The germline V gene encodes CDR1 SEHNR and CDR2 FQNEAQ (reference sequence). This CDR3 has 14 amino acids. The CDR3 bases are TGTGCCAGCAGCTTAGTTACAGGGGCCTACGAGCAGTACTTC. It yields the protein CASSLVTGAYEQYF.

In this sample, this clonotype turned up many times. The rearrangement links TRBV12-3 or TRBV12-4 to TRBJ2-1; 11 nucleotides align to TRBD1. V shed 3 bases, J shed 4 bases, and the junction held 2 bases outside the gene matches. The CDR3 has 15 amino acids. The CDR3 DNA sequence: TGTGCCAGCAGTTTTGGACAGGGGGCTTACAATGAGCAGTTCTTC. As protein: CASSFGQGAYNEQFF.

This clonotype turned up a few times. J is TRBJ2-7 and V is TRBV29-1; 11 nucleotides align to TRBD1. The CDR3 extends over 12 amino acids. Germline lookup yields CDR1 SQVTM and CDR2 ANQGSEA. With 7 bases clipped from V and 3 bases from J, the junction kept 2 bases outside the gene matches. The CDR3 here is CSAGTGGYEQYF. CDR3 coding DNA: TGCAGCGCCGGGACAGGGGGCTACGAGCAGTACTTC.

This clonotype turned up a few times. The chain links TRBV11-2 to TRBJ2-1; 11 bases align to TRBD2. The CDR3 loop spans 18 amino acids. V trimming: 0 bases; J trimming: 8 bases; junction bases outside the gene matches: 12. In germline, CDR1 is SGHAT, CDR2 FQNNGV. CDR3 sequence: CASSLEDQGLAGGDEQFF. DNA of the CDR3: TGTGCCAGCAGCTTAGAAGATCAAGGGCTAGCGGGAGGCGATGAGCAGTTCTTC.

This clonotype was detected many times. The chain joins TRBV15 to TRBJ2-1; TRBD1 might be the D (5 bases). Trimming left V 0 bases short and J 8 bases short, with 17 bases between. The CDR3 length is 16 residues. Germline V gene sequence: CDR1 LNHNV, CDR2 YYDKDF (reference sequence). Here the CDR3 DNA reads TGTGCCACCAGCAGAGAGCATATACAGGTGTCGGATGAGCAGTTCTTC. Its translation: CATSREHIQVSDEQFF.